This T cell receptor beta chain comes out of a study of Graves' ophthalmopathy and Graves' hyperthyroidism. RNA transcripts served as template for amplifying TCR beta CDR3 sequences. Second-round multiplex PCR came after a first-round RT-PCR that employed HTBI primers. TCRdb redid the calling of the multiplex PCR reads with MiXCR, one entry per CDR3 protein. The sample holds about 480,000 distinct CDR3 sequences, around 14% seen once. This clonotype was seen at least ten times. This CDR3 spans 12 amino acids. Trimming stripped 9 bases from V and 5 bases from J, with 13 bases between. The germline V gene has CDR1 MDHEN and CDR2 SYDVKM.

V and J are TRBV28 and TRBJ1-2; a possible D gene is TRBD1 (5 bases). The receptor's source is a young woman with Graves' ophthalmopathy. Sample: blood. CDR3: CASRDGTYGYTF. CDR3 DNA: TGTGCCAGTCGGGACGGAACGTATGGCTACACCTTC.